The 18 T cell receptor beta chains listed next were all sequenced from one sample in a study of beta chain features in type 1 diabetes. What was sequenced were expressed TCRB transcripts, since all of the isolated RNA had been reverse transcribed. Only in-frame clones appear in the TCRdb table, and some are missing; sequencing was by immunoSEQ multiplex PCR. The table lists hundreds of thousands of clones, roughly a sixth of them singletons. Sequencing was done on a sample of naive CD4+ T cells from blood. All receptors derive from a woman aged 18-29 years in good health.

This clone was recorded a few times. The gene calls are TRBV14 and TRBJ2-7, with D perhaps TRBD2 (7 bases). The CDR3 covers 15 residues. Germline V lookup: CDR1 SGHDN, CDR2 FVKESK. V lost 4 bases and J lost 3, with 16 bases in between. The CDR3 region is CASSLMGRGNYEQYF. The CDR3 coding sequence is TGTGCCAGCAGCCTAATGGGGAGGGGGAACTACGAGCAGTACTTC.

This clone was counted a few times. J is TRBJ2-7 and V is TRBV7-2, with 7 bases lining up with TRBD1. The CDR3 loop spans 16 amino acids. V lost 1 base to trimming and J lost 3 bases; unmatched junction nucleotides: 9. Germline V gives CDR1 SGHTA, CDR2 FQGNSA. CDR3 residues: CASSLDSGTAGYEQYF. The CDR3 DNA reads as TGTGCCAGCAGCTTAGATTCTGGGACAGCCGGCTACGAGCAGTACTTC.

The V gene is TRBV28, the J gene TRBJ2-5; 11 nucleotides agree with TRBD2. This CDR3 is 15 amino acids long. V shed 6 bases and J 7 bases; nucleotides not matched to a gene: 10. Germline V lookup: CDR1 MDHEN, CDR2 SYDVKM. The CDR3 region has the DNA TGTGCCAGCAGGGGGACTAGCGGTCTCCAAAGGACCCAGTACTTC. Its translation: CASRGTSGLQRTQYF.

This clone turned up a few times. The chain employs TRBV28 and TRBJ2-5; 9 bases match TRBD1. The CDR3 has 16 amino acids. V trimming: 3 bases; J trimming: 1 base; junction bases outside the gene matches: 6. Germline V gives CDR1 MDHEN, CDR2 SYDVKM. CDR3 loop: CASSFSGQGFQETQYF. CDR3 in DNA: TGTGCCAGCAGTTTTTCCGGACAGGGGTTCCAAGAGACCCAGTACTTC.

This clone has only a few counts. The V call is TRBV23-1, the J call TRBJ1-5; 11 positions match TRBD1. TRBV23-1 is labeled an ORF, and its function is uncertain. The CDR3 runs to 18 residues. V trimming: 7 bases; J trimming: 2 bases; junction bases outside the gene matches: 13. The CDR3 coding sequence is TGCGCCAGCACTTTTTGGACAGGGGGCCCCTTGGGCAATCAGCCCCAGCATTTT. This encodes CASTFWTGGPLGNQPQHF.

Only a few counts were recorded for this clone. This sequence joins TRBV29-1 and TRBJ2-7; 10 positions agree with TRBD2. Trimming at V came to 7 bases and at J to 3 bases, leaving 15 bases not matched to a gene. Germline CDR1 reads SQVTM; CDR2 reads ANQGSEA. The CDR3 loop spans 16 amino acids. DNA for the CDR3: TGCAGCGCGCAACCCGGCGGGGCTAGCGGGAGCTACGAGCAGTACTTC. Its protein is CSAQPGGASGSYEQYF.

The J gene is TRBJ2-3, the V gene TRBV7-9; the match to TRBD2 covers 7 bases. This CDR3 has 17 residues. The germline V gene encodes CDR1 SEHNR and CDR2 FQNEAQ (reference sequence). V lost 3 bases, J lost 3 bases, and 12 bases stayed unmatched. This CDR3 is CASSFSGRGSWTDTQYF. In DNA form, the CDR3 reads TGTGCCAGCAGCTTTTCTGGTCGCGGGAGTTGGACAGATACGCAGTATTTT.

This clone showed up just a few times. The chain couples TRBV7-2 to TRBJ1-3, with D perhaps matching TRBD1 (5 bases). Trimming took 1 base from V and 0 from J, leaving 10 bases between them. The CDR3 covers 16 residues. Germline V gives CDR1 SGHTA, CDR2 FQGNSA. CDR3 coding DNA: TGTGCCAGCAGCTTAGGCAGACAGTTCTCTGGAAACACCATATATTTT. It is translated as CASSLGRQFSGNTIYF.

This rearrangement joins TRBV5-1 to TRBJ2-7; D is ambiguous. Trimming removed 2 bases at V and 2 bases at J, with 11 bases between. The CDR3 contains 14 residues. Germline values: CDR1 SGHRS, CDR2 YFSETQ. CDR3 residues: CASSLADLTYEQYF. The CDR3, as DNA: TGCGCCAGCAGCTTAGCAGACCTAACCTACGAGCAGTACTTC. Filled out from reference TRBV5-1 and TRBJ2-7, the complete variable domain reads KAGVTQTPRYLIKTRGQQVTLSCSPISGHRSVSWYQQTPGQGLQFLFEYFSETQRNKGNFPGRFSGRQFSNSRSEMNVSTLELGDSALYLCASSLADLTYEQYFGPGTRLTVT.

The genes are TRBV5-4 and TRBJ2-5, with D perhaps given as TRBD1 or TRBD2 (5 bases each). The CDR3 contains 16 residues. The germline gives CDR1 SGHNT, CDR2 YYREEE (reference sequence). V gave up 6 bases and J gave up 5 bases, with 23 bases separating them. The CDR3 sequence: CASTTFGDAHRETQYF. The DNA of the CDR3 is TGTGCCAGCACCACGTTCGGGGACGCACATCGGGAGACCCAGTACTTC.

The chain couples TRBV28 to TRBJ2-1, with TRBD2 matching over 8 bases. V dropped 6 bases and J dropped 0; count of bases not matched to a gene: 10. Germline lookup yields CDR1 MDHEN and CDR2 SYDVKM. This CDR3 has 17 residues. The CDR3 region is CASSPGGRIFSYNEQFF. The CDR3 bases are TGTGCCAGCAGCCCCGGCGGGAGGATCTTCTCCTACAATGAGCAGTTCTTC. The full variable domain, with the rest looked up from reference TRBV28 and TRBJ2-1, is DVKVTQSSRYLVKRTGEKVFLECVQDMDHENMFWYRQDPGLGLRLIYFSYDVKMKEKGDIPEGYSVSREKKERFSLILESASTNQTSMYLCASSPGGRIFSYNEQFFGPGTRLTVL.

A few counts support this clone. The chain couples TRBV7-2 to TRBJ2-1; 7 bases match TRBD2. The germline gives CDR1 SGHTA, CDR2 FQGNSA. The CDR3 runs to 16 residues. The trim removed 5 bases at V and 4 bases at J, leaving 11 bases unmatched. The CDR3 region is CASSPFSLAEYNEQFF. The CDR3 DNA reads TGTGCCAGCAGCCCCTTTTCCCTAGCGGAGTACAATGAGCAGTTCTTC.

The chain has TRBV5-1 and TRBJ2-3, with 7 bases aligning to TRBD2. The V gene's germline CDR1 is SGHRS and CDR2 YFSETQ. V gave up 6 bases and J gave up 3 bases; unmatched junction bases: 7. The CDR3 is 14 residues long. The CDR3 DNA is TGCGCCAGCAATCGGGGGGTATCGACAGATACGCAGTATTTT. Translated: CASNRGVSTDTQYF.

V gene TRBV7-3 combines with J gene TRBJ1-1; unclear D gene. Trimming removed 5 bases at V and 7 bases at J, with 14 bases between. In germline, CDR1 is SGHTA, CDR2 FQGTGA. This CDR3 has 13 amino acids. The CDR3 is CASSPRVGSEAFF. CDR3 nucleotide sequence: TGTGCCAGCAGCCCCCGGGTGGGGAGTGAAGCTTTCTTT.

This clone was found a few times. The rearrangement links TRBV5-1 to TRBJ2-5; 11 bases map to TRBD2. The CDR3 loop spans 15 amino acids. Trimming at V came to 3 bases and at J to 4 bases, leaving 5 bases not matched to a gene. Germline V CDR1 and CDR2: SGHRS, YFSETQ. This CDR3 reads CASSSTSGTRETQYF. The CDR3 DNA reads as TGCGCCAGCAGCTCGACTAGCGGGACACGAGAGACCCAGTACTTC. The full variable domain, rest sourced from reference TRBV5-1 and TRBJ2-5, is KAGVTQTPRYLIKTRGQQVTLSCSPISGHRSVSWYQQTPGQGLQFLFEYFSETQRNKGNFPGRFSGRQFSNSRSEMNVSTLELGDSALYLCASSSTSGTRETQYFGPGTRLLVL.

The V and J genes are TRBV7-3 and TRBJ2-3; D not certain. Germline loops: CDR1 SGHTA, CDR2 FQGTGA. The CDR3 has 14 amino acids. The ends were cut back, 5 bases at V and 0 bases at J, with 9 bases in the middle. CDR3 sequence reads: CASSTGYSTDTQYF. The CDR3 nucleotides are TGTGCCAGCAGCACCGGATACAGCACAGATACGCAGTATTTT.

The table lists this clone with a few counts. The V call is TRBV6-1, the J call TRBJ2-7; D remains ambiguous. Per germline, CDR1 MNHNS and CDR2 SASEGT. V gave up 1 base and J gave up 4 bases, with 11 bases separating them. This CDR3 is built from 14 residues. Here the CDR3 DNA reads TGTGCCAGCAGTGAAGTGCACAGTCGATACGAGCAGTACTTC. Amino acids: CASSEVHSRYEQYF.

This rearrangement joins TRBV29-1 to TRBJ2-7; 9 positions agree with TRBD1. From germline, CDR1 is SQVTM and CDR2 ANQGSEA. The V and J ends lost 4 bases and 4 bases, in that order; junction bases with no gene match: 17. This CDR3 is 17 amino acids long. DNA of the CDR3: TGCAGCGTTGTAGGAAGACCTAGGACAGGGGATGTTTACGAGCAGTACTTC. Protein sequence: CSVVGRPRTGDVYEQYF.